This TCR beta chain came from a study of T cell responses to AZD1222 COVID-19 vaccine. Study details: Pooling was applied to second doses at about 4 or about 12 weeks. Overall study results and limits: The breadth and depth of Spike-specific TCRs increased once two AZD1222 doses had been given. Only a handful of individuals given AZD1222 were seropositive at baseline.

Generated by immunoSEQ multiplex PCR, the TCRdb table keeps only in-frame clones and is missing some. The table shows 90,000 to 120,000 clones, with roughly nine tenths occurring only once. CDR1 and CDR2 (germline): SNHLY, FYNNEI. The CDR3 is made up of 14 amino acids. The trim removed 7 bases at V and 1 base at J, leaving 5 bases unmatched. Of note for this clone: Antigen specificity is unknown.

Specimen: peripheral blood, collected on day 0 of AZD1222 vaccination. This chain uses TRBV2 with TRBJ2-5; 8 positions match TRBD1. The clonotype was recovered from an adult in good health. CDR3 amino acids: CASNQQGVQETQYF. CDR3 coding DNA: TGTGCCAGCAATCAACAGGGGGTCCAAGAGACCCAGTACTTC.